Shown below are 10 T cell receptor beta chains from a single sample sequenced in a study of shared clonotypes between healthy human individuals. Generated by immunoSEQ multiplex PCR, the TCRdb table keeps only in-frame clones and is missing some. The sample has about 1 million clones; approximately 72% are singletons. The sequenced sample consisted of memory CD4+ T cells sorted from blood. The subset was: CD45RA-negative fraction. Receptors were obtained from a man aged 18 to 35 in good health.

The sample holds a few counts of this clone. The V call is TRBV27, the J call TRBJ1-1, with D perhaps TRBD1 (5 bases). Germline loops: CDR1 MNHEY, CDR2 SMNVEV (reference sequence). The CDR3 sequence is 14 residues long. The V end lost 3 bases, the J end lost 0 bases, and 8 bases lay between the germline ends. The CDR3, as DNA: TGTGCCAGCAGTTTTGGGGGTTTGAACACTGAAGCTTTCTTT. This translates into CASSFGGLNTEAFF.

This rearrangement joins TRBV7-2 to TRBJ1-2; 7 nucleotides line up with TRBD1. The V segment lost 5 bases and the J segment 7 bases; nucleotides outside the gene matches: 7. Germline V gene sequence: CDR1 SGHTA, CDR2 FQGNSA. There are 13 residues in the CDR3. The CDR3 region is CASSLMEGAGYTF. Written as DNA, the CDR3 is TGTGCCAGCAGCCTTATGGAGGGGGCTGGCTACACCTTC.

The V gene is TRBV10-1, the J gene TRBJ2-3; 11 nucleotides agree with TRBD2. V lost 3 bases to trimming and J lost 4 bases; unmatched junction nucleotides: 6. The CDR3 is made up of 16 amino acids. The germline gives CDR1 WNHNN, CDR2 SYGVQD (reference sequence). CDR3 in DNA: TGCGCCAGCAGTGATGTCCTAGCGGGGGGCGCAGATACGCAGTATTTT. Protein product: CASSDVLAGGADTQYF.

The J gene is TRBJ2-2, the V gene TRBV5-6; 8 nucleotides match TRBD2. The trim removed 3 bases at V and 1 base at J, leaving 8 bases unmatched. The germline gives CDR1 SGHDT, CDR2 YYEEEE. The CDR3 loop spans 17 amino acids. The CDR3 nucleotides are TGTGCCAGCAGCTCCACCGGGACTAGGGGGAACACCGGGGAGCTGTTTTTT. Amino acids: CASSSTGTRGNTGELFF.

The table lists this clone with many counts. Other DNA sequences in this sample translate to the same CDR3. The chain recombines TRBV7-9 with TRBJ2-7; D is ambiguous. The V gene's germline CDR1 is SEHNR and CDR2 FQNEAQ (reference sequence). Trimming took 1 base from V and 3 from J, leaving 7 bases between them. The CDR3 has 13 amino acids. CDR3 nucleotide sequence: TGTGCCAGCAGCTTAGTTTGGAGCTACGAGCAGTACTTC. It codes for CASSLVWSYEQYF.

This chain joins TRBV2 and TRBJ2-1; D ambiguous. Trimming pared 3 bases from V and 4 bases from J, leaving 7 bases between. Germline loops: CDR1 SNHLY, CDR2 FYNNEI. This CDR3 has 13 amino acids. CDR3 protein: CASSELRYNEQFF. The CDR3 bases are TGTGCCAGCAGTGAGCTGCGTTACAATGAGCAGTTCTTC.

The chain uses TRBV5-1 and TRBJ2-5; the D is unclear. The CDR3 spans 15 residues. V was cut by 0 bases and J by 1 base, with 10 bases left in between. Germline assignment: CDR1 SGHRS and CDR2 YFSETQ. CDR3 residues: CASSLAKGPQETQYF. The DNA for the CDR3 is TGCGCCAGCAGCTTGGCCAAGGGCCCCCAAGAGACCCAGTACTTC.

The V call is TRBV5-1, the J call TRBJ1-4; possible D gene TRBD1, 6 bases. The CDR3 has 15 residues. V lost 4 bases and J lost 8, with 18 bases in between. Germline V gives CDR1 SGHRS, CDR2 YFSETQ. CDR3 nucleotide sequence: TGCGCCAGCAGCCGGGCCCCCGACAGGAGCGAAAAACTGTTTTTT. Protein product: CASSRAPDRSEKLFF.

The rearrangement joins TRBV7-9 to TRBJ2-7, with TRBD1 matching 9 bases. Germline loops: CDR1 SEHNR, CDR2 FQNEAQ (reference sequence). V dropped 5 bases and J dropped 7; count of bases not matched to a gene: 9. This CDR3 spans 14 amino acids. The CDR3 DNA reads TGTGCCAGCAGCGCACAAACAGGGGGCGTTGAGCAGTACTTC. This sequence encodes CASSAQTGGVEQYF. The full variable domain, with the rest looked up from reference TRBV7-9 and TRBJ2-7, is DTGVSQNPRHKITKRGQNVTFRCDPISEHNRLYWYRQTLGQGPEFLTYFQNEAQLEKSRLLSDRFSAERPKGSFSTLEIQRTEQGDSAMYLCASSAQTGGVEQYFGPGTRLTVT.

This rearrangement joins TRBV30 to TRBJ2-1; 8 bases agree with TRBD2. The CDR3 covers 13 residues. The germline V gene has CDR1 GTSNPN and CDR2 SVGIG (reference sequence). V lost 7 bases, J lost 6 bases, and 8 bases stayed unmatched. CDR3 region: CASGLGIGNEQFF. The CDR3 DNA follows: TGTGCCTCGGGACTAGGGATAGGCAATGAGCAGTTCTTC.